These 30 T cell receptor beta chains share one sample of origin, sequenced in a study of memory CD4+ T cells and cytomegalovirus serostatus. Here immunoSEQ multiplex PCR was the method, and the copy in TCRdb shows in-frame clones only, minus some. The table records tens of thousands of clones, over 65% of them present only once. Single viable CD3+CD4+CD8-CD45RO+ cells were sorted as the memory CD4+ T cells. The source material was memory CD4+ T cells from blood. The receptors stem from an adult in good health and CMV-seropositive.

The chain employs TRBV5-6 and TRBJ2-1; 14 nucleotides agree with TRBD2. The CDR3 contains 15 residues. Germline CDR1 is SGHDT and CDR2 is YYEEEE. V shed 2 bases, J shed 9 bases, and the junction held 4 bases outside the gene matches. The CDR3 sequence: CASSLGLAGGGEQFF. In nucleotides, the CDR3 is TGTGCCAGCAGCTTAGGACTAGCGGGAGGCGGTGAGCAGTTCTTC.

The rearrangement links TRBV5-1 to TRBJ2-5; 8 nucleotides align to TRBD2. In germline, CDR1 is SGHRS, CDR2 YFSETQ. With 4 bases clipped from V and 5 bases from J, the junction kept 10 bases outside the gene matches. The CDR3 has 15 amino acids. The CDR3 DNA reads as TGCGCCAGCAGCCGGGGGGGACGGCGCGACGAGACCCAGTACTTC. Residues: CASSRGGRRDETQYF.

The gene calls are TRBV28 and TRBJ1-5; 9 positions match TRBD1. The CDR3 is 16 amino acids. CDR1 and CDR2 from the germline V gene are MDHEN and SYDVKM. The V gene end was trimmed by 6 bases and the J gene end by 7 bases; junction bases not matched to a gene: 13. CDR3 nucleotides: TGTGCCAGCAGCCAAGGGGCGGGACAGGGTAGACAGCCCCAGCATTTT. Amino acids: CASSQGAGQGRQPQHF.

The rearrangement joins TRBV6-5 to TRBJ1-1; D is unclear. This CDR3 contains 13 residues. The V gene lost 3 bases and the J gene lost 1 base, with 6 bases spanning the gap. Germline CDR1 reads MNHEY; CDR2 reads SVGAGI. CDR3: CASSYGRNTEAFF. In DNA, the CDR3 is TGTGCCAGCAGTTATGGCCGGAACACTGAAGCTTTCTTT.

This chain connects TRBV29-1 to TRBJ1-2; D remains unclear. Germline V lookup: CDR1 SQVTM, CDR2 ANQGSEA. This CDR3 is 13 amino acids long. V shed 4 bases and J shed 0 bases, with 9 bases lying between them. CDR3 sequence (DNA): TGCAGCGTTGTCCAGAGGGCTAACTATGGCTACACCTTC. Translating it yields CSVVQRANYGYTF.

The chain combines TRBV10-1 with TRBJ1-5; perhaps TRBD1 as D (6 bases). This CDR3 spans 14 amino acids. The germline CDR1 and CDR2 sequences are WNHNN and SYGVQD (reference sequence). V gave up 3 bases and J gave up 3 bases, with 9 bases separating them. The CDR3: CASSDTGSNQPQHF. The DNA for the CDR3 is TGCGCCAGCAGTGACACAGGGTCCAATCAGCCCCAGCATTTT.

This CDR3 reads CASLMGAGGNLNTGELFF. The CDR3 DNA reads TGTGCCAGCTTGATGGGAGCGGGAGGGAACCTGAACACCGGGGAGCTGTTTTTT. The chain employs TRBV7-2 and TRBJ2-2; 10 bases fit TRBD2. With V trimmed by 8 bases and J by 1 base, 13 bases remained unmatched. The CDR3 spans 18 residues. CDR1 and CDR2 from the germline V gene are SGHTA and FQGNSA.

This chain links TRBV11-2 with TRBJ2-3; D unclear. V was shortened by 5 bases and J by 3 bases, with 0 bases between the two germline ends. The CDR3 loop spans 10 amino acids. Germline V lookup: CDR1 SGHAT, CDR2 FQNNGV. The CDR3 region has the DNA TGTGCCAGCAGCACAGATACGCAGTATTTT. Its translation is CASSTDTQYF.

This chain links TRBV6-1 with TRBJ2-2; 7 positions match TRBD1. V shed 8 bases, J shed 4 bases, and the junction held 7 bases outside the gene matches. The CDR3 is 14 amino acids. The germline gives CDR1 MNHNS, CDR2 SASEGT. The CDR3 DNA reads TGTGCCAGCGCCCGGGACAGCACCACCGGGGAGCTGTTTTTT. Its translation is CASARDSTTGELFF.

The chain links TRBV29-1 to TRBJ2-1; TRBD2 matches at 16 bases. The CDR3 extends over 15 amino acids. Germline CDR1 and CDR2: SQVTM and ANQGSEA. Losses at the gene ends were 3 bases for V and 10 bases for J; bases not matched to a gene: 6. The chain's CDR3 is CSVDGTSGRAWEQFF. The CDR3 nucleotides are TGCAGCGTTGATGGGACTAGCGGGAGGGCGTGGGAGCAGTTCTTC.

The V and J genes are TRBV2 and TRBJ2-5; 7 bases map to TRBD1. The V and J ends lost 5 bases and 7 bases, in that order; junction bases with no gene match: 16. From germline, CDR1 is SNHLY and CDR2 FYNNEI. The CDR3 runs 16 residues. CDR3: CASSPGTARGEGTQYF. Here the CDR3 DNA reads TGTGCCAGCAGTCCCGGGACAGCCAGAGGTGAAGGGACCCAGTACTTC.

The chain is built from TRBV15 and TRBJ2-1, with 8 nucleotides matching TRBD2. The CDR3 covers 18 residues. CDR1 is LNHNV, CDR2 YYDKDF, per germline (reference sequence). Trimming removed 0 bases from V and 9 bases from J; junction bases left unmatched: 16. The CDR3 nucleotides read TGTGCCACCAGCAGAGATCTCCCGGGACTAGGAGTAGGTAGTGAGCAGTTCTTC. Its translation is CATSRDLPGLGVGSEQFF. Full variable domain (rest looked up from reference TRBV15 and TRBJ2-1): DAMVIQNPRYQVTQFGKPVTLSCSQTLNHNVMYWYQQKSSQAPKLLFHYYDKDFNNEADTPDNFQSRRPNTSFCFLDIRSPGLGDTAMYLCATSRDLPGLGVGSEQFFGPGTRLTVL.

The gene calls are TRBV21-1 and TRBJ2-4; TRBD2 is the table's D call and was not checked against the DNA. TRBV21-1 is flagged as a pseudogene. There are 11 residues in the CDR3. This chain's CDR3 is CASSPRNIQYF. CDR3 in DNA: TGTGCCAGCAGCCCTAGGAACATTCAGTACTTC.

The chain employs TRBV25-1 and TRBJ1-4; the D is unclear. CDR3 length equals 17 residues. The V end lost 5 bases, the J end lost 4 bases, and 20 bases lay between the germline ends. CDR1 and CDR2 (germline): MGHDK, SYGVNS. CDR3 nucleotides: TGTGCCAGCAGTAGTACCCCCACAATCGGATTTAATGAAAAACTGTTTTTT. This codes for CASSSTPTIGFNEKLFF.

V is TRBV6-5 and J is TRBJ2-2; D is undetermined. V lost 2 bases and J 5 bases, leaving 6 bases between the germline ends. Germline assignment: CDR1 MNHEY and CDR2 SVGAGI. The CDR3 totals 13 residues. The CDR3 nucleotides are TGTGCCAGCAGTTACAAATTGACCGGGGAGCTGTTTTTT. The encoded protein is CASSYKLTGELFF.

V and J are TRBV20-1 and TRBJ2-3, with 7 bases matching TRBD2. The CDR3 totals 11 residues. The V segment lost 5 bases and the J segment 11 bases; nucleotides outside the gene matches: 7. CDR1 is DFQATT, CDR2 SNEGSKA, per germline (reference sequence). The CDR3 nucleotides are TGCAGTGCTTCAGCGGGACTTAAGCAGTATTTT. It specifies CSASAGLKQYF.

The chain combines TRBV6-5 with TRBJ2-7; possible D gene TRBD1, 6 bases. CDR3 length equals 12 residues. Trimming removed 6 bases from V and 4 bases from J, with 10 bases in between. Germline values: CDR1 MNHEY, CDR2 SVGAGI. The CDR3, as DNA: TGTGCCAGCAGCCAAACAGGGTACGAGCAGTACTTC. It translates to CASSQTGYEQYF.

This chain joins TRBV28 and TRBJ1-5; D not resolved. Deletions cut 1 base from V and 2 bases from J, with 9 bases between. Germline CDR1 and CDR2: MDHEN and SYDVKM. The CDR3 has 15 residues. CDR3 protein: CASSLSPEGNQPQHF. The CDR3 DNA follows: TGTGCCAGCAGTTTATCCCCAGAGGGCAATCAGCCCCAGCATTTT.

The rearrangement uses TRBV30 and TRBJ2-7; no definite D call. The germline V and J ends were trimmed by 1 base and 3 bases, with 10 bases remaining between them. CDR3 length equals 13 residues. Germline lookup yields CDR1 GTSNPN and CDR2 SVGIG (reference sequence). CDR3 protein: CAWSGGFDYEQYV. The CDR3 DNA follows: TGTGCCTGGAGTGGAGGCTTCGACTACGAGCAGTACGTC.

The V call is TRBV29-1, the J call TRBJ2-1; D unclear. The V end lost 6 bases, the J end lost 0 bases, and 12 bases lay between the germline ends. The CDR3 totals 14 residues. Germline CDR1 SQVTM, CDR2 ANQGSEA. The CDR3 bases are TGCAGCGTATTACCCATGAGCTCCTACAATGAGCAGTTCTTC. Its translation is CSVLPMSSYNEQFF.

The chain has TRBV5-6 and TRBJ2-3, with 8 bases matching TRBD2. CDR3 size: 16 residues. Germline CDR1 SGHDT, CDR2 YYEEEE. The trim removed 4 bases at V and 0 bases at J, leaving 7 bases unmatched. The CDR3 nucleotides are TGTGCCAGCAGCCGCTTGTCGGGGGGGAGCACAGATACGCAGTATTTT. Its translation: CASSRLSGGSTDTQYF. Drawing the rest from reference TRBV5-6 and TRBJ2-3, the complete variable domain is DAGVTQSPTHLIKTRGQQVTLRCSPKSGHDTVSWYQQALGQGPQFIFQYYEEEERQRGNFPDRFSGHQFPNYSSELNVNALLLGDSALYLCASSRLSGGSTDTQYFGPGTRLTVL.

V and J are TRBV29-1 and TRBJ1-1; D ambiguous. The CDR3 is 13 residues long. Germline assignment: CDR1 SQVTM and CDR2 ANQGSEA. The V gene lost 7 bases and the J gene lost 0 bases, with 12 bases spanning the gap. CDR3 sequence: CSGWHKLNTEAFF. CDR3 bases: TGCAGCGGATGGCATAAGCTGAACACTGAAGCTTTCTTT. Full variable domain (rest looked up from reference TRBV29-1 and TRBJ1-1): SAVISQKPSRDICQRGTSLTIQCQVDSQVTMMFWYRQQPGQSLTLIATANQGSEATYESGFVIDKFPISRPNLTFSTLTVSNMSPEDSSIYLCSGWHKLNTEAFFGQGTRLTVV.

On this clone itself: At one end, the junction sequence differs from germline, possibly due to a read error. The chain combines TRBV4-3 with TRBJ2-7; TRBD2 aligns across 10 bases. The CDR3 contains 17 residues. From germline, CDR1 is LGHNA and CDR2 YSLEER. The CDR3 is CASSQFPSGRGLYGQYF. The DNA of the CDR3 is TGCGCCAGCAGCCAATTCCCTAGCGGGAGAGGGTTGTACGGGCAGTACTTC.

The CDR3 spells CASALDREDTQYF. The DNA of the CDR3 is TGTGCCAGCGCACTGGACAGGGAAGATACGCAGTATTTT. The rearrangement links TRBV11-3 to TRBJ2-3, with 8 bases lining up with TRBD1. Per germline, CDR1 SGHNT and CDR2 YENEEA. Trimming removed 8 bases from V and 5 bases from J; junction bases left unmatched: 6. CDR3 length: 13 amino acids.

The chain employs TRBV7-9 and TRBJ1-4; 8 bases agree with TRBD1. This CDR3 is built from 14 residues. The germline V gene has CDR1 SEHNR and CDR2 FQNEAQ (reference sequence). Trimming took 5 bases from V and 5 from J; bases not matched to a gene: 4. CDR3 DNA sequence: TGTGCCAGCAGCCCCAGGACAGGGAATGAAAAACTGTTTTTT. It codes for CASSPRTGNEKLFF.

The chain joins TRBV28 to TRBJ2-7; D ambiguous. Trimming cost V 5 bases and J 0 bases, with 17 bases left between them. The CDR3 has 16 residues. The V gene's germline CDR1 is MDHEN and CDR2 SYDVKM. CDR3 region: CASSPGRTDRSYEQYV. DNA of the CDR3: TGTGCCAGCAGTCCCGGACGGACCGATCGCTCCTACGAGCAGTACGTC.

The V gene is TRBV30, the J gene TRBJ1-3; D is possibly TRBD1 (6 bases). Germline V lookup: CDR1 GTSNPN, CDR2 SVGIG (reference sequence). V was clipped by 4 bases and J by 0 bases, with 10 bases between them. The CDR3 sequence is 14 residues long. The CDR3 loop reads CAWTEGGSGNTIYF. The CDR3 DNA follows: TGTGCCTGGACCGAAGGGGGCTCTGGAAACACCATATATTTT.

The chain recombines TRBV5-1 with TRBJ2-3; 10 positions match TRBD1. This CDR3 comprises 18 residues. Germline values: CDR1 SGHRS, CDR2 YFSETQ. Germline trimming cut 1 base from V and 3 bases from J; bases unmatched to any gene: 11. The CDR3 here is CASSLQPMTGGATDTQYF. CDR3 DNA: TGCGCCAGCAGCTTGCAACCTATGACAGGGGGCGCAACAGATACGCAGTATTTT.

The rearrangement uses TRBV19 and TRBJ2-1; 7 bases align to TRBD2. Per germline, CDR1 LNHDA and CDR2 SQIVND (reference sequence). The CDR3 contains 15 residues. The J segment lost 2 bases and the V segment lost 3 bases, leaving 4 bases of the junction unmatched. CDR3 DNA sequence: TGTGCCAGTAGTATCCAACGGGGGGCCTACAATGAGCAGTTCTTC. It codes for CASSIQRGAYNEQFF.

The chain recombines TRBV9 with TRBJ1-4; 8 nucleotides agree with TRBD1. Germline V gene data show CDR1 as SGDLS and CDR2 as YYNGEE. V shed 1 base, J shed 5 bases, and the junction held 4 bases outside the gene matches. CDR3 length: 15 residues. Here the CDR3 reads CASSVRDRGNEKLFF. The DNA of the CDR3 is TGTGCCAGCAGCGTACGTGACAGGGGCAATGAAAAACTGTTTTTT.